This T cell receptor (beta chain) was obtained from a study of Ad26.COV2.S vaccination and SARS-CoV-2 variants. The wider study: The donor was enrolled in the Ad26.COV2.S arm of the COV1001 trial. Ad26.COV2.S given intramuscularly, once or twice 56 days apart.

Profiling relied on immunoSEQ multiplex PCR, and the TCRdb table lists in-frame clones only, not all of them. This table holds about 320,000 clones, around 83% found once. As for treatment: about 20 received Ad26.COV2.S at low or high dose, single or two shots; 5 received placebo; per-sample allocation not given. Following the first vaccine or placebo injection, samples were taken on day 63. Immunization relied on an Ad26 vector, which expressed Wuhan-strain SARS-CoV-2 spike. The source was peripheral blood, collected in a trial of Ad26.COV2.S vaccine versus placebo. This clonotype was sampled from a person between 18 and 60 years old who received the Ad26.COV2.S COVID-19 vaccine or a placebo.

The CDR3 spells CASSPSGGPHNEQFF. CDR3 DNA sequence: TGTGCCAGCAGCCCAAGCGGGGGGCCCCACAATGAGCAGTTCTTC. This sequence joins TRBV3-1 (or the pseudogene TRBV3-2) and TRBJ2-1, with 9 nucleotides matching TRBD2. V shed 4 bases, J shed 5 bases, and the junction held 6 bases outside the gene matches. The CDR3 extends over 15 amino acids. Germline V CDR1 and CDR2: LGHDT, YNNKEL (reference sequence).